One sample yielded the 15 T cell receptor beta chains listed below, sequenced in a study of human T cells and chemical hapten exposure. TCRdb processed the RACE reads anew with MiXCR; each CDR3 protein has one entry. Among 190,000 or so distinct CDR3 sequences, 25% to 30% were seen once, and the ten largest hold roughly 3%. The sample's time point: pre-sensitization, week 0. Stated treatment: therapeutic diphenylcyclopropenone sensitization with weekly scalp DPC. The specimen was whole blood, collected in connection with sensitization to the hapten diphenylcyclopropenone (DPC). The source is a woman in her twenties or thirties with alopecia areata. Some clones in this sample may be carry-over from other donors' samples.

This clonotype was observed a handful of times. V is TRBV20-1 and J is TRBJ2-4; weak D call: TRBD2 (6 bases). The CDR3 has 13 amino acids. From germline, CDR1 is DFQATT and CDR2 SNEGSKA (reference sequence). The DNA of the CDR3 is TGCAGCCTGTACGAAGGGGCGGGGAACATTCAGTACTTC. It translates to CSLYEGAGNIQYF.

This clonotype has a handful of counts. J is TRBJ1-1 and V is TRBV28; 12 nucleotides agree with TRBD1. The CDR3 contains 16 residues. Germline V gives CDR1 MDHEN, CDR2 SYDVKM. V lost 3 bases and J lost 3; bases outside the gene matches: 5. Here the CDR3 reads CASSLGTGGRDTEAFF. CDR3 nucleotides: TGTGCCAGCAGTTTGGGGACAGGGGGCCGTGACACTGAAGCTTTCTTT.

This chain connects TRBV29-1 to TRBJ1-5; 7 nucleotides line up with TRBD1. Germline V CDR1 and CDR2: SQVTM, ANQGSEA. There are 13 residues in the CDR3. V trimming: 4 bases; J trimming: 6 bases; junction bases outside the gene matches: 6. In DNA form, the CDR3 reads TGCAGCGTTGGGAACAGGGGAAGTCAGCCCCAGCATTTT. Protein: CSVGNRGSQPQHF.

The gene calls are TRBV6-1 and TRBJ2-7; unclear D gene. Germline V gene sequence: CDR1 MNHNS, CDR2 SASEGT. Trimming removed 5 bases from V and 12 bases from J, with 17 bases in between. The CDR3 runs 12 residues. The CDR3 coding sequence is TGTGCCAGCAGTAACGAGAGATGGGTCTTGTACTTC. It codes for CASSNERWVLYF.

This clonotype showed up just a few times. The CDR3 DNA is TGCAGTGCTAGAGATCCCTGGAACACTGAAGCTTTCTTT. Its translation: CSARDPWNTEAFF. This chain uses TRBV20-1 with TRBJ1-1; D ambiguous. The germline V gene encodes CDR1 DFQATT and CDR2 SNEGSKA (reference sequence). This CDR3 region has 13 residues. Trimming cost V 0 bases and J 1 base, with 6 bases left between them.

The CDR3 reads CSVARESPYNEQFF. CDR3 DNA: TGCAGCGTTGCCCGGGAGTCCCCCTACAATGAGCAGTTCTTC. This rearrangement joins TRBV29-1 to TRBJ2-1, with D possibly being TRBD2 (6 bases). The CDR3 sequence is 14 residues long. CDR1 and CDR2 from the germline V gene are SQVTM and ANQGSEA. The V gene lost 4 bases and the J gene lost 2 bases, with 12 bases spanning the gap.

The V call is TRBV2, the J call TRBJ2-5; no firm D call. Germline-derived CDR1 and CDR2 are SNHLY and FYNNEI. V lost 8 bases and J lost 2, with 18 bases in between. This CDR3 has 15 residues. The CDR3 reads CASRRSPESQETQYF. CDR3 bases: TGTGCCAGCCGCCGGAGCCCCGAATCTCAAGAGACCCAGTACTTC. The full variable domain, in which reference TRBV2 and TRBJ2-5 provide the parts outside the CDR3, is EPEVTQTPSHQVTQMGQEVILRCVPISNHLYFYWYRQILGQKVEFLVSFYNNEISEKSEIFDDQFSVERPDGSNFTLKIRSTKLEDSAMYFCASRRSPESQETQYFGPGTRLLVL.

This clonotype was counted a few times. The chain links TRBV2 to TRBJ1-1; weak D call: TRBD1 (6 bases). The CDR3 sequence is 13 residues long. Trimming removed 6 bases from V and 4 bases from J, with 12 bases in between. The V gene's germline CDR1 is SNHLY and CDR2 FYNNEI. The CDR3 sequence is CASRTQGTTEAFF. The CDR3 bases are TGTGCCAGCAGAACACAGGGTACCACTGAAGCTTTCTTT.

The chain employs TRBV27 and TRBJ2-3; D may match TRBD1 or TRBD2 (6 bases each). The CDR3 totals 14 residues. V was shortened by 10 bases and J by 4 bases, with 18 bases between the two germline ends. From germline, CDR1 is MNHEY and CDR2 SMNVEV (reference sequence). The DNA for the CDR3 is TGTGCCATCGGGGAGTGGGGGGCCTCAGATACGCAGTATTTT. Amino acid sequence: CAIGEWGASDTQYF.

The rearrangement uses TRBV29-1 and TRBJ2-2, with D hard to call. The CDR3 consists of 11 residues. V was cut by 8 bases and J by 6 bases, with 10 bases left in between. In germline, CDR1 is SQVTM, CDR2 ANQGSEA. The CDR3 sequence: CSSRWSGELFF. CDR3 in DNA: TGCAGCTCTCGATGGTCCGGGGAGCTGTTTTTT.

This clonotype was seen ten or more times. The chain uses TRBV4-3 and TRBJ1-5; D unresolved. The germline CDR1 and CDR2 sequences are LGHNA and YSLEER. Trimming stripped 0 bases from V and 9 bases from J, with 12 bases between. CDR3 length: 14 amino acids. CDR3 in DNA: TGCGCCAGCAGCCAAGATTACGAGGTTCGGCCCCAGCATTTT. Amino acids: CASSQDYEVRPQHF.

This chain links TRBV4-3 with TRBJ2-3; D call uncertain. The length of the CDR3 is 13 residues. Germline V lookup: CDR1 LGHNA, CDR2 YSLEER. With 1 base removed from V and 5 bases from J, the gap between germline ends came to 7 bases. In nucleotides, the CDR3 is TGCGCCAGCAGCCAAGCTAGTCAAGATACGCAGTATTTT. Residues: CASSQASQDTQYF.

This clonotype has a handful of counts. The chain uses TRBV18 and TRBJ2-7; 10 nucleotides line up with TRBD1. The CDR3 consists of 16 residues. V trimming: 1 base; J trimming: 7 bases; junction bases outside the gene matches: 10. From germline, CDR1 is KGHSH and CDR2 LQKENI. CDR3 protein: CASSPLPGTGAREQYF. CDR3 DNA: TGTGCCAGCTCACCACTCCCTGGGACAGGGGCTCGGGAGCAGTACTTC.

This rearrangement joins TRBV28 to TRBJ2-5; D is unclear. Trimming shortened V by 4 bases and J by 4 bases, and 10 bases separated the two germline ends. The CDR3 has 13 amino acids. Germline V CDR1 and CDR2: MDHEN, SYDVKM. This CDR3 is CASSYRTRETQYF. CDR3 DNA sequence: TGTGCCAGCAGTTACCGGACGAGAGAGACCCAGTACTTC.

The chain has TRBV28 and TRBJ2-1, with 9 bases that match TRBD2. CDR3 size: 17 residues. Unmatched junction bases numbered 11, after V lost 3 bases and J lost 5 bases. CDR1 is MDHEN and CDR2 is SYDVKM in the germline V gene. CDR3 nucleotides: TGTGCCAGCAGTTTCGAGTTAGCGGGAGAGTTTGACAATGAGCAGTTCTTC. Translating it yields CASSFELAGEFDNEQFF.